This record covers a single TCR beta chain. Antigen specificity is unknown. These data come from a study of T cell responses to AZD1222 COVID-19 vaccine. General study points: Only a handful of AZD1222 recipients, roughly 6 in all, had baseline seropositivity. Nearly half of spike-specific TCRs reportedly target variant regions that are unmutated in the B.1.351 and B.1.1.7 variants. The donor cohort was predominantly white British with a female majority, and clonal diversity may have been underestimated. Spike regions recognized by vaccine-associated CD4 TCRs spanned the protein, led by 160-218 and 743-854.

This CDR3 spans 12 amino acids. Germline-derived CDR1 and CDR2 are KGHSH and LQKENI. Trimming shortened V by 0 bases and J by 6 bases, and 6 bases separated the two germline ends. The protocol was immunoSEQ multiplex PCR, while the TCRdb copy is restricted to in-frame clones and leaves out a portion. The table shows approximately 200,000 clones, with about 86% occurring only once. The TCR was taken from an adult in good health. The genes are TRBV18 and TRBJ2-7; D uncertain. The sequences come from peripheral blood, collected on day 0 of AZD1222 vaccination. The CDR3 sequence: CASSPPLSEQYF. The CDR3 DNA reads as TGTGCCAGCTCACCACCCCTAAGCGAGCAGTACTTC.